The rows below give T cell receptor beta chains drawn from one sample of a study of T cell changes during pregnancy in multiple sclerosis. Measured with immunoSEQ multiplex PCR; TCRdb has only the in-frame clones, and not every one. The sample shows about 34,000 clones, around 90% of them seen only once. The source was CD8+ T cells from peripheral blood mononuclear cells, collected in the third trimester of pregnancy. Source of these receptors: a female donor with multiple sclerosis, enrolled in a pregnancy study. Each CDR3 is given with its conserved first and last residue. A D gene is named only where the DNA matches it firmly. Expanded clones get a size class; other rows say once, few or many, or leave the size out.

DNA,CDR3,J,D,V,size
TGCAGCGTTGAAGAACGGGACTACGAGCAGTACTTC,CSVEERDYEQYF,TRBJ2-7,.,TRBV29-1,once
TGTGCCAGTAGTATCGGGGGGAGTAGGAATCAGCCCCAGCATTTT,CASSIGGSRNQPQHF,TRBJ1-5,.,TRBV19,.
TGCGCCAGCATGCTCGGACTAGCGGGGGGGTACCAAGAGACCCAGTACTTC,CASMLGLAGGYQETQYF,TRBJ2-5,TRBD2,TRBV10-1,.
TGCGCCAGCAGCCACATGACAGGAGTCTACACCGGGGAGCTGTTTTTT,CASSHMTGVYTGELFF,TRBJ2-2,.,TRBV4-3,.
TGTGCCAGCAGGGGAACCGGGACTAGCGTCGGGGAGCTGTTTTTT,CASRGTGTSVGELFF,TRBJ2-2,TRBD2,TRBV9,.
TGCGCCAGCAGCTTGGGCGGAAGCAATCAGCCCCAGCATTTT,CASSLGGSNQPQHF,TRBJ1-5,.,TRBV5-1,.
TGCGCCAGCAGCCAAGGGAACGGGGTTGTCGACGAGCAGTACTTC,CASSQGNGVVDEQYF,TRBJ2-7,.,TRBV4-1,.
TGTGCCAGCAGCCCCTCGGGCGGGGGAAGCAATGAGCAGTTCTTC,CASSPSGGGSNEQFF,TRBJ2-1,TRBD2,TRBV9,.
TGTGCCAGCAGCTCTGTCGGAAACACCATATATTTT,CASSSVGNTIYF,TRBJ1-3,.,TRBV7-2,.
TGCGCCAGCAGCCAAGGACAGGATTACAATGAGCAGTTCTTC,CASSQGQDYNEQFF,TRBJ2-1,.,TRBV4-3,once
TGCGCCAGCAGCCAAGGTTCAGGGCTCGGAAACACCATATATTTT,CASSQGSGLGNTIYF,TRBJ1-3,.,TRBV4-1,.
TGTGCCAGCACCCGTAGCGGGGGGGTCAATGAGCAGTTCTTC,CASTRSGGVNEQFF,TRBJ2-1,TRBD2,TRBV9,.
TGTGCCAGCAGTTCGGCTCGCGGGGGGTTATACGAGCAGTACTTC,CASSSARGGLYEQYF,TRBJ2-7,TRBD2,TRBV27,.
TGTGCCAGCAGTGAAGCACCGGGACAGGGAGGCCATGAGCAGTTCTTC,CASSEAPGQGGHEQFF,TRBJ2-1,TRBD1,TRBV6-1,.
TGTGCCATCAGTGAGGAGACAGGGAACTACGAGCAGTACTTC,CAISEETGNYEQYF,TRBJ2-7,TRBD1,TRBV10-3,once
TGTGCCAGCCTGGGAGGGTCTTCTGGCTACACCTTC,CASLGGSSGYTF,TRBJ1-2,.,TRBV27,.
TGTGCCAGCAGCCAAGACGGGAGCGGGACAGGGGGCTCCGAGCAGTACTTC,CASSQDGSGTGGSEQYF,TRBJ2-7,TRBD1,TRBV4-2,.
TGCGCCAGCAGACTAGGGACTAGCGGCTCCTACGAGCAGTACTTC,CASRLGTSGSYEQYF,TRBJ2-7,TRBD2,TRBV10-2,.
TGTGCCAGCAGCACCAGGGACAGCAACCCATTGAACACTGAAGCTTTCTTT,CASSTRDSNPLNTEAFF,TRBJ1-1,.,TRBV21-1,once
TGTGCCAGCAGCTACGGCTCTGGGGCCAACGTCCTGACTTTC,CASSYGSGANVLTF,TRBJ2-6,.,TRBV5-6,.
TGTGCCAGCAGCTGGACAGGGAAAGAGACCCAGTACTTC,CASSWTGKETQYF,TRBJ2-5,TRBD1,TRBV7-9,many
TGTGCCAGCAGCCGCCTTGCGGGGGGCGACGATCAGCCCCAGCATTTT,CASSRLAGGDDQPQHF,TRBJ1-5,.,TRBV7-8,.
TGCAGCGTTAACTCCGGACAGGAGTCTAACTATGGCTACACCTTC,CSVNSGQESNYGYTF,TRBJ1-2,TRBD1,TRBV29-1,.
TGCGCCAGCAGTGAAAGGAAGGGGGCCTTTATGAACACTGAAGCTTTCTTT,CASSERKGAFMNTEAFF,TRBJ1-1,TRBD1,TRBV10-1,medium-sized
TGTGCCAGCAGTGACTCCGGGACAGGGGTGGATGGCTACACCTTC,CASSDSGTGVDGYTF,TRBJ1-2,TRBD1,TRBV6-4,.
TGTGCCAGCAGTGCACTAGAGGGCACAGATACGCAGTATTTT,CASSALEGTDTQYF,TRBJ2-3,.,TRBV6-4,.
TGTGCCAGCAGTCTAACCGGACAGGCCAACCAGCATTTT,CASSLTGQANQHF,TRBJ1-5,TRBD1,TRBV27,.
TGCGCCAGTATAACAGGGGATGAGCAGTTCTTC,CASITGDEQFF,TRBJ2-1,TRBD1,TRBV5-1,.
TGTGCCAGCAGTTACGGCGGGGGGGCTGGAGATACGCAGTATTTT,CASSYGGGAGDTQYF,TRBJ2-3,TRBD2,TRBV6-5,.
TGTGCCAGCAGTATACAGGGGAACACCGGGGAGCTGTTTTTT,CASSIQGNTGELFF,TRBJ2-2,.,TRBV27,.
TGTGCCTGGACCCCGGGGGGCCTGTATCAGCCCCAGCATTTT,CAWTPGGLYQPQHF,TRBJ1-5,.,TRBV30,.
TGTGCCAGCAGTTCCGTGACAGGGAGAAATCAGCCCCAGCATTTT,CASSSVTGRNQPQHF,TRBJ1-5,TRBD1,TRBV27,.
TGTGCCAGCAGCCCCGACAGGGGATACGGAAACACCATATATTTT,CASSPDRGYGNTIYF,TRBJ1-3,TRBD1,TRBV9,.
TGTGCCAGCGCCGGGGGGGGATTCACAGATACGCAGTATTTT,CASAGGGFTDTQYF,TRBJ2-3,TRBD2,TRBV7-3,once
TGTGCCAGCAGCCCCGGGACTGCCTATGGCTACACCTTC,CASSPGTAYGYTF,TRBJ1-2,.,TRBV7-2,.
TGCGCCAGCAGCCAAGGCGGGAACACTGAAGCTTTCTTT,CASSQGGNTEAFF,TRBJ1-1,.,TRBV4-3,.
TGTGCCAGCAGCTCCGGGACAGGGACTTCACCCCTCCACTTT,CASSSGTGTSPLHF,TRBJ1-6,TRBD1,TRBV7-9,.
TGTGCCAGCAGCTTGGAGAGCGGGGAGCAGTTCTTC,CASSLESGEQFF,TRBJ2-1,.,TRBV5-6,.
TGTGCCAGCAGCTCGTTACAGGGGGCTGGCACAGATACGCAGTATTTT,CASSSLQGAGTDTQYF,TRBJ2-3,TRBD1,TRBV7-8,.
TGTGCCTGGAGTGCGGGATCCTACGAGCAGTACTTC,CAWSAGSYEQYF,TRBJ2-7,.,TRBV30,.
TGTGCCACCACTTTGCCCTACGGTAGCGGGGGAAACAATGAGCAGTTCTTC,CATTLPYGSGGNNEQFF,TRBJ2-1,TRBD2,TRBV19,few